Below are 20 T cell receptor beta chains sequenced from a single sample in a study of siplizumab effects on memory and regulatory T cells. Sequenced by immunoSEQ multiplex PCR; TCRdb stores in-frame clones only, minus some. The sample holds fewer than 80,000 clones, approximately 93% seen once. The sequenced material came from CD8+ T cells sorted from blood. The receptors derive from a human donor in good health.

The chain uses TRBV9 and TRBJ2-3, with 7 bases fitting TRBD1. V lost 3 bases and J lost 0; bases outside the gene matches: 10. CDR1 and CDR2 from the germline V gene are SGDLS and YYNGEE. The CDR3 spans 17 residues. CDR3 bases: TGTGCCAGCAGCGCCTCCGGGACAGCCTATAGCACAGATACGCAGTATTTT. Residues: CASSASGTAYSTDTQYF.

V is TRBV7-6 and J is TRBJ2-2; the D is unclear. The CDR3 extends over 16 amino acids. CDR1 SGHVS and CDR2 FNYEAQ come from the germline V gene. The V and J ends lost 5 bases and 0 bases respectively, with 13 bases between them. The chain's CDR3 is CASSPAPFANTGELFF. The DNA for the CDR3 is TGTGCCAGCAGCCCCGCGCCGTTCGCGAACACCGGGGAGCTGTTTTTT.

The chain recombines TRBV30 with TRBJ2-7, with D hard to call. In germline, CDR1 is GTSNPN, CDR2 SVGIG (reference sequence). V was shortened by 3 bases and J by 0 bases, with 6 bases between the two germline ends. The length of the CDR3 is 12 residues. The CDR3 loop is CAWRTSSYEQYF. CDR3 in DNA: TGTGCCTGGAGAACCAGCTCCTACGAGCAGTACTTC.

In this sample, this clone turned up a few times. The gene calls are TRBV12-5 and TRBJ2-5, with D uncertain. Germline V gives CDR1 LGHNT, CDR2 FRNRAP. V gave up 3 bases and J gave up 1 base, with 6 bases separating them. This CDR3 is 13 amino acids long. The CDR3 loop is CASGLPIQETQYF. Written as DNA, the CDR3 is TGTGCTAGTGGTTTACCCATCCAAGAGACCCAGTACTTC. Complete variable domain (other parts from reference TRBV12-5 and TRBJ2-5): DARVTQTPRHKVTEMGQEVTMRCQPILGHNTVFWYRQTMMQGLELLAYFRNRAPLDDSGMPKDRFSAEMPDATLATLKIQPSEPRDSAVYFCASGLPIQETQYFGPGTRLLVL.

The rearrangement joins TRBV21-1 to TRBJ1-2. TRBV21-1 is assigned pseudogene status. The CDR3 totals 13 residues. The CDR3: CASSKGWFRGYTF. The CDR3 region has the DNA TGTGCCAGCAGCAAAGGCTGGTTTCGCGGCTACACCTTC.

This clone occurred once. J is TRBJ2-5 and V is TRBV7-3, with D perhaps TRBD1 or TRBD2 (5 bases each). With 2 bases removed from V and 1 base from J, the gap between germline ends came to 8 bases. The CDR3 sequence is 14 residues long. Germline V gene lookup returns CDR1 SGHTA and CDR2 FQGTGA. This CDR3 is CASSLDGGQETQYF. CDR3 coding DNA: TGTGCCAGCAGCTTAGATGGGGGCCAAGAGACCCAGTACTTC.

The V gene is TRBV6-1, the J gene TRBJ2-7, with 14 nucleotides matching TRBD2. The germline CDR1 and CDR2 sequences are MNHNS and SASEGT. The V gene end was trimmed by 3 bases and the J gene end by 3 bases; junction bases not matched to a gene: 4. The length of the CDR3 is 16 residues. CDR3 DNA sequence: TGTGCCAGCAGTGACGGGACTAGCGGGGGCTTCTACGAGCAGTACTTC. This gives the protein CASSDGTSGGFYEQYF.

This chain connects TRBV15 to TRBJ1-5; TRBD1 matches 7 bases. Germline V lookup: CDR1 LNHNV, CDR2 YYDKDF (reference sequence). The CDR3 loop spans 15 amino acids. V gave up 5 bases and J gave up 8 bases; unmatched junction bases: 12. This CDR3 reads CATSRDSGGVEPQHF. The CDR3, as DNA: TGTGCCACCAGCCGGGACAGTGGCGGTGTGGAGCCCCAGCATTTT.

J is TRBJ1-2 and V is TRBV5-6; unclear D gene. V was shortened by 4 bases and J by 5 bases, with 15 bases between the two germline ends. Germline values: CDR1 SGHDT, CDR2 YYEEEE. The length of the CDR3 is 14 residues. CDR3 nucleotide sequence: TGTGCCAGCAGCCCCTCGGACGGATTTTATGGCTACACCTTC. Translation gives CASSPSDGFYGYTF.

J is TRBJ1-5 and V is TRBV5-1; 8 bases map to TRBD1. V was clipped by 4 bases and J by 8 bases; unmatched bases: 8. Germline CDR1 reads SGHRS; CDR2 reads YFSETQ. The length of the CDR3 is 14 residues. In DNA form, the CDR3 reads TGCGCCAGCAGCCCTGGACAGGGCTCAGAGCCCCAGCATTTT. It is translated as CASSPGQGSEPQHF.

The J gene is TRBJ2-1, the V gene TRBV5-1; D unclear. In germline, CDR1 is SGHRS, CDR2 YFSETQ. This CDR3 spans 15 amino acids. V lost 4 bases to trimming and J lost 6 bases, with 17 bases between them. In nucleotides, the CDR3 is TGCGCCAGCAGCCCTTCTGACATCTTACTCAATGAGCAGTTCTTC. Translated, it gives CASSPSDILLNEQFF.

V is TRBV5-4 and J is TRBJ2-5; perhaps TRBD2 as D (7 bases). There are 12 residues in the CDR3. In germline, CDR1 is SGHNT, CDR2 YYREEE (reference sequence). V was clipped by 4 bases and J by 9 bases, with 13 bases between them. The CDR3: CASSGTGGPQYF. The DNA of the CDR3 is TGTGCCAGCAGCGGAACGGGGGGCCCCCAGTACTTC.

The chain employs TRBV7-2 and TRBJ2-7; either TRBD1 or TRBD2 may fit D (6 bases each). Germline values: CDR1 SGHTA, CDR2 FQGNSA. CDR3 length: 16 amino acids. The V end was cut by 4 bases, the J end by 5 bases, with 21 bases between. The CDR3 region has the DNA TGTGCCAGCAGCTCCCCTCCTAGGAAGGGGGGTGACGAGCAGTACTTC. This sequence encodes CASSSPPRKGGDEQYF.

The genes are TRBV21-1 and TRBJ1-6; the tabulated D call, TRBD1, remains unverified against the DNA. TRBV21-1 is reported as a pseudogene. The CDR3 runs 16 residues. CDR3 region: CASSKAVTEDLSPLHF. Here the CDR3 DNA reads TGTGCCAGCAGCAAAGCCGTGACAGAGGACCTATCACCCCTCCACTTT.

The chain has TRBV6-5 and TRBJ2-5; TRBD1 is a possible D gene (7 bases). Germline CDR1 MNHEY, CDR2 SVGAGI. CDR3 length: 12 residues. Trimming shortened V by 5 bases and J by 4 bases, and 8 bases separated the two germline ends. The CDR3 spells CASSQGGETQYF. The CDR3 region has the DNA TGTGCCAGCAGTCAGGGGGGAGAGACCCAGTACTTC.

This clone qualifies as medium-sized (0.01 to 0.1%). V usage is TRBV5-4 and J usage is TRBJ2-5; 12 nucleotides agree with TRBD2. The ends lost 5 bases at V and 1 base at J; junction bases unmatched: 3. In germline, CDR1 is SGHNT, CDR2 YYREEE (reference sequence). This CDR3 spans 15 amino acids. The DNA of the CDR3 is TGTGCCAGCAGAAGACTAGCGGGGGTCCAAGAGACCCAGTACTTC. Amino acids: CASRRLAGVQETQYF.

As regards this clone: One junction end does not reproduce the germline sequence, and a read error may be involved. The V gene is TRBV4-3, the J gene TRBJ1-2; tentative D call: TRBD1 (5 bases). The CDR3 sequence is 16 residues long. Germline assignment: CDR1 LGHNA and CDR2 YSLEER. CDR3 nucleotide sequence: TGCGCCGGCAGCCAAGATAGCAGGGTAAGACGTATTGGCTACACCTTC. It is translated as CAGSQDSRVRRIGYTF.

V usage is TRBV9 and J usage is TRBJ2-5; TRBD2 matches 8 bases. From germline, CDR1 is SGDLS and CDR2 YYNGEE. The CDR3 consists of 15 residues. V trimming: 4 bases; J trimming: 0 bases; junction bases outside the gene matches: 5. CDR3 sequence: CASSPGGANQETQYF. The CDR3, as DNA: TGTGCCAGCAGCCCCGGGGGGGCCAACCAAGAGACCCAGTACTTC.

V gene TRBV6-1 combines with J gene TRBJ2-7; possibly TRBD1 for D (5 bases). Looked up from germline, CDR1 is MNHNS and CDR2 is SASEGT. CDR3 length: 16 amino acids. Trimming took off 0 bases at V and 2 bases at J, with 14 bases between the two ends. The CDR3: CASSEALGVLTYEQYF. The CDR3 DNA follows: TGTGCCAGCAGTGAAGCGCTAGGGGTCTTAACCTACGAGCAGTACTTC.

The V call is TRBV19, the J call TRBJ1-2, with 9 bases identical to TRBD1. Trimming at V came to 7 bases and at J to 3 bases, leaving 6 bases not matched to a gene. The CDR3 extends over 14 amino acids. The germline V gene encodes CDR1 LNHDA and CDR2 SQIVND (reference sequence). Written as DNA, the CDR3 is TGTGCCAGTAAGATGGGACAGGGTGACTATGGCTACACCTTC. Residues: CASKMGQGDYGYTF.